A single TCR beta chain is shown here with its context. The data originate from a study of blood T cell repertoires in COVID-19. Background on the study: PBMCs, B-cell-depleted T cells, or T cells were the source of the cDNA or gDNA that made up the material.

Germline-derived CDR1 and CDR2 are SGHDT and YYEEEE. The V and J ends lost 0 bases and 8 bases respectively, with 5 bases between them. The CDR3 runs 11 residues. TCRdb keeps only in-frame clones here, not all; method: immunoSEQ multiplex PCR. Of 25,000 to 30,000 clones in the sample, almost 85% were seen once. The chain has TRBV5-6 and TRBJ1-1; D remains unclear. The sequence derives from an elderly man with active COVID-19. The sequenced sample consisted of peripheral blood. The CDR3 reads CASSLGGEAFF. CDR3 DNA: TGTGCCAGCAGCTTGGGCGGAGAAGCTTTCTTT. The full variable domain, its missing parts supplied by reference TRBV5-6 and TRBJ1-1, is DAGVTQSPTHLIKTRGQQVTLRCSPKSGHDTVSWYQQALGQGPQFIFQYYEEEERQRGNFPDRFSGHQFPNYSSELNVNALLLGDSALYLCASSLGGEAFFGQGTRLTVV.